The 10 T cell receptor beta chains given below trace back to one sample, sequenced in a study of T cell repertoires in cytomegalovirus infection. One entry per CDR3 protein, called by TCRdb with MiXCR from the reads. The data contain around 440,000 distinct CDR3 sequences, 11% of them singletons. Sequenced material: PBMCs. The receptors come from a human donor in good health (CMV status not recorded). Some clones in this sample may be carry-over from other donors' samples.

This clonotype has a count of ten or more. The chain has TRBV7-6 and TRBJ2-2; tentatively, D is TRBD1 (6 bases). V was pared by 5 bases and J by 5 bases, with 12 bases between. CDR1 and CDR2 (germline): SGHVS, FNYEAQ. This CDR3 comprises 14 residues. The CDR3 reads CASSQGQRTGELFF. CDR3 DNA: TGTGCCAGCAGCCAAGGACAGAGGACCGGGGAGCTGTTTTTT.

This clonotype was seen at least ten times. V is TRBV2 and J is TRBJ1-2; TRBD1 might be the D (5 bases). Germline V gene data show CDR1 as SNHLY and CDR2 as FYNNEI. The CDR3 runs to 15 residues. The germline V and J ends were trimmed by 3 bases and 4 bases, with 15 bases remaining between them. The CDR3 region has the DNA TGTGCCAGCAGTGATGGGGGGGACGTATTCTATGGCTACACCTTC. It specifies CASSDGGDVFYGYTF.

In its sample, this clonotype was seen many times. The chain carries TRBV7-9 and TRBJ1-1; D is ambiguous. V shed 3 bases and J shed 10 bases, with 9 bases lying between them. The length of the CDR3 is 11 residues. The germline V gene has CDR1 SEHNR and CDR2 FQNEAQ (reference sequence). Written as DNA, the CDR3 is TGTGCCAGCAGCTTTGAAGGACGAGCTTTCTTT. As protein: CASSFEGRAFF.

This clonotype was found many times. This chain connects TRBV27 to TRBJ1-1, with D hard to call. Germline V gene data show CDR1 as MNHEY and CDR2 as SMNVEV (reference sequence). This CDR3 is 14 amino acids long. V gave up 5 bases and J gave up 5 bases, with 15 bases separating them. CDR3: CASSPLVGGTEAFF. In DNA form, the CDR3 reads TGTGCCAGCAGTCCCCTTGTGGGAGGAACTGAAGCTTTCTTT.

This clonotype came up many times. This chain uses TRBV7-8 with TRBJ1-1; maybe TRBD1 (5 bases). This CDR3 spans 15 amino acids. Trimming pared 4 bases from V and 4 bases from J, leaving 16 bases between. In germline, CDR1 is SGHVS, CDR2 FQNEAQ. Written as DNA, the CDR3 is TGTGCCAGCAGCTATACATCGGGGGTGAGCACTGAAGCTTTCTTT. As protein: CASSYTSGVSTEAFF.

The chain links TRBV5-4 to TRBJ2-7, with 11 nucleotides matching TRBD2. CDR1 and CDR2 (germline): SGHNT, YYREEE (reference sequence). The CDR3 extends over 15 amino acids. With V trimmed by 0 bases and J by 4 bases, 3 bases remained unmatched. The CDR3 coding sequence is TGTGCCAGCAGCTTGGGACTAGCGGGAAAGTACGAGCAGTACTTC. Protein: CASSLGLAGKYEQYF.

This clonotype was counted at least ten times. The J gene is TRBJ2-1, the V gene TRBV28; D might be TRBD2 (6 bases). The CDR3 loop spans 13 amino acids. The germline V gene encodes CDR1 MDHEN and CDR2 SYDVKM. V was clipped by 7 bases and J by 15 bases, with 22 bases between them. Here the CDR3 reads CASMGRDPDARFF. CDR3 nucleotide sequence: TGTGCCAGCATGGGGCGGGACCCGGATGCCCGGTTCTTC.

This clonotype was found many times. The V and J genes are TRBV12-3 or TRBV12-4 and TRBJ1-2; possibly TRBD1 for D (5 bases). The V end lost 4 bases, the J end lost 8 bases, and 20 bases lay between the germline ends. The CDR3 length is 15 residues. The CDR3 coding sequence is TGTGCCAGCAGTTGGGCGGGAGGGACGCTTGGCGGCTACACCTTC. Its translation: CASSWAGGTLGGYTF.

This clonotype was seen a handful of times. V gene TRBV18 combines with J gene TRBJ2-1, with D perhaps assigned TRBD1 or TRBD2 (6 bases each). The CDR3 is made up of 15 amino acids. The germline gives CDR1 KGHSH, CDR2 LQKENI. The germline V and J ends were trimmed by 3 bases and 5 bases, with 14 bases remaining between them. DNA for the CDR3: TGTGCCAGCTCACCGAGGGCAGGGGAGGACAATGAGCAGTTCTTC. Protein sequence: CASSPRAGEDNEQFF.

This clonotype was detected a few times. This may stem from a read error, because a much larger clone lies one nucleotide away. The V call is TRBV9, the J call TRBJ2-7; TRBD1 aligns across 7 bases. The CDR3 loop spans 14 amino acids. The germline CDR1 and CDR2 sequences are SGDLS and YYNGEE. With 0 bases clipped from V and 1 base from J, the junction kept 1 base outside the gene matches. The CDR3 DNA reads TGTGCCAGCAGCGTAGAGGGACAGTCCTACGAGCAGTACTTC. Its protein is CASSVEGQSYEQYF.